The 9 T cell receptor beta chains reported below all come from one sample, sequenced in a study of response to subunit inactivated influenza vaccine. TCRdb ran MiXCR on the RT-PCR reads and lists one entry per CDR3 protein. The sample contains more than 500,000 distinct CDR3 sequences, 10% to 12% of which appear only once. These data were also reused for a study on T cells expressing NK-cell markers. That source notes: Synthesis of TCR beta cDNA relied on 5'RACE template switching carrying UMIs.

The sequences come from PBMCs from blood, collected on the day of vaccination. The receptor set was obtained from a man over 45 who received an inactivated influenza vaccine.

V is TRBV6-1 and J is TRBJ2-4; D gene uncertain. This CDR3 is built from 15 residues. Trimming pared 4 bases from V and 1 base from J, leaving 11 bases between. Germline V gives CDR1 MNHNS, CDR2 SASEGT. CDR3 amino acids: CASSARHLAKNIQYF. In DNA form, the CDR3 reads TGTGCCAGCAGTGCCCGACACCTCGCCAAAAACATTCAGTACTTC.

This clonotype was counted between two and nine times. This chain joins TRBV9 and TRBJ1-2; D call uncertain. Germline V gives CDR1 SGDLS, CDR2 YYNGEE. The V end lost 3 bases, the J end lost 1 base, and 16 bases lay between the germline ends. The CDR3 is 16 residues long. The CDR3 loop reads CASSASPKTINYGYTF. The CDR3 coding sequence is TGTGCCAGCAGCGCCTCCCCCAAGACTATTAACTATGGCTACACCTTC.

This clonotype was seen a handful of times. The chain joins TRBV5-1 to TRBJ2-1; 14 bases map to TRBD2. The CDR3 extends over 16 amino acids. CDR1 is SGHRS and CDR2 is YFSETQ in the germline V gene. V was clipped by 7 bases and J by 5 bases; unmatched bases: 8. The CDR3 loop reads CASRKTSGGEDNEQFF. The CDR3 bases are TGCGCCAGCCGCAAGACTAGCGGGGGGGAAGACAATGAGCAGTTCTTC.

V usage is TRBV4-2 and J usage is TRBJ2-4; D possibly corresponds to TRBD1 (5 bases). Germline V gene data show CDR1 as LGHNA and CDR2 as YNFKEQ. This CDR3 spans 17 amino acids. V was pared by 4 bases and J by 1 base, with 17 bases between. The CDR3 DNA sequence: TGTGCCAGCAGCCGCCCTCTAATGGGGCTGGCCAAAAACATTCAGTACTTC. Protein: CASSRPLMGLAKNIQYF.

This clonotype showed up just a few times. The chain is built from TRBV29-1 and TRBJ2-1; 9 bases are shared with TRBD2. V lost 4 bases, J lost 5 bases, and 6 bases stayed unmatched. The CDR3 totals 14 residues. The germline V gene encodes CDR1 SQVTM and CDR2 ANQGSEA. The CDR3 is CSVAMGGGDNEQFF. The CDR3 DNA reads as TGCAGCGTTGCGATGGGCGGGGGGGACAATGAGCAGTTCTTC.

The gene calls are TRBV20-1 and TRBJ2-3; 10 bases map to TRBD1. The CDR3 has 14 residues. Germline trimming cut 6 bases from V and 3 bases from J; bases unmatched to any gene: 6. Per the germline V gene, CDR1 is DFQATT and CDR2 is SNEGSKA (reference sequence). The CDR3, as DNA: TGCAGTGCGTACCGGGACAGGGGTACAGATACGCAGTATTTT. Protein sequence: CSAYRDRGTDTQYF.

The CDR3 reads CASSLGTGRSDRETQYF. DNA of the CDR3: TGCGCCAGCAGCTTGGGGACAGGTCGTTCTGACCGGGAGACCCAGTACTTC. The chain carries TRBV5-1 and TRBJ2-5; 7 positions match TRBD1. This CDR3 spans 17 amino acids. Germline V CDR1 and CDR2: SGHRS, YFSETQ. The junction had 13 bases not matched to a gene; V was cut back by 0 bases and J by 5 bases.

This clonotype was detected many times. This chain connects TRBV20-1 to TRBJ1-5; D remains ambiguous. Trimming cost V 4 bases and J 2 bases, with 12 bases left between them. This CDR3 is 14 amino acids long. Germline-derived CDR1 and CDR2 are DFQATT and SNEGSKA (reference sequence). In DNA, the CDR3 is TGCAGTGCTAATCGACCAGGAGGCAATCAGCCCCAGCATTTT. This codes for CSANRPGGNQPQHF.

This clonotype has a handful of counts. This sequence joins TRBV12-3 or TRBV12-4 and TRBJ1-6; the D gene is possibly TRBD1 (6 bases). The CDR3 runs 13 residues. Trimming left V 6 bases short and J 8 bases short, with 11 bases between. The CDR3 protein is CASRPYRDSPLHF. The CDR3 region has the DNA TGTGCCAGCAGACCTTACAGGGATTCACCCCTCCACTTT.